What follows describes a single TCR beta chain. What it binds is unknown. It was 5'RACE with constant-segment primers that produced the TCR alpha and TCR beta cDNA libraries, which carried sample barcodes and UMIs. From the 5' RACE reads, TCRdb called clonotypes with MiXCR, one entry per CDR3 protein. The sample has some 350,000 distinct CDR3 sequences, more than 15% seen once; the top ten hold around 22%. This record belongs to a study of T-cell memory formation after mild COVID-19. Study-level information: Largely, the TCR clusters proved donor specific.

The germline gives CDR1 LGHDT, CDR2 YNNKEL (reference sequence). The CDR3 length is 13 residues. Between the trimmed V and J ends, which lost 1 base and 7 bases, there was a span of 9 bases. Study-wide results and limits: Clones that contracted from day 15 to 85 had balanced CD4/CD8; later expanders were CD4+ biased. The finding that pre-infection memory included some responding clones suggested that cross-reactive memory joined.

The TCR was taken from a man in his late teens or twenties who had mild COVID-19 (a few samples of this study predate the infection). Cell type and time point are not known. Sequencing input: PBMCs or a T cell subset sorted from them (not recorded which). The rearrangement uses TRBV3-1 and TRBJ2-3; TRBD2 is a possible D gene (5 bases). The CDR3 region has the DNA TGTGCCAGCAGCCAAGGGACTGGCAATACGCAGTATTTT. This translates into CASSQGTGNTQYF.